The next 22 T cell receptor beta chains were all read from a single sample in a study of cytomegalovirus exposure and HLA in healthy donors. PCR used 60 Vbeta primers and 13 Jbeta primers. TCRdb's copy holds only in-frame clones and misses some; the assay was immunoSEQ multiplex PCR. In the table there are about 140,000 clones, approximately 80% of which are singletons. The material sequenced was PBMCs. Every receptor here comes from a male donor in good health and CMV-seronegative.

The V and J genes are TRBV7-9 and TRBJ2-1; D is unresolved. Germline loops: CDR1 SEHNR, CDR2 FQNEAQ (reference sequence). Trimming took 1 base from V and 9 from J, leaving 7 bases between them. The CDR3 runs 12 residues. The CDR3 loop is CASSLVASEQFF. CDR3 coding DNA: TGTGCCAGCAGCTTAGTTGCGAGTGAGCAGTTCTTC.

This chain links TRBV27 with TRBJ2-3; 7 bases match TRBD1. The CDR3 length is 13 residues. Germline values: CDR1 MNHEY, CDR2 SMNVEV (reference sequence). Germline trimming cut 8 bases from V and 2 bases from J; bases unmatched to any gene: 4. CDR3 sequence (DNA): TGTGCCAGCGGGGACAGAAACACAGATACGCAGTATTTT. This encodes CASGDRNTDTQYF.

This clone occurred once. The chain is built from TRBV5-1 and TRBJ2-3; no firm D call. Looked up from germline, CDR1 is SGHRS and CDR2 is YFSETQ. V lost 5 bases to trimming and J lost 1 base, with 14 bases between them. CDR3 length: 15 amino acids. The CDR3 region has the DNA TGCGCCAGCAGGGAAATATCCCTAGGCACAGATACGCAGTATTTT. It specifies CASREISLGTDTQYF.

The CDR3 DNA sequence: TGTGCCAGCAGCCTCGATCTAGGCCATTACTACGAGCAGTACTTC. Its translation: CASSLDLGHYYEQYF. The V gene is TRBV7-2, the J gene TRBJ2-7; unclear D gene. The germline CDR1 and CDR2 sequences are SGHTA and FQGNSA. V dropped 5 bases and J dropped 3 bases, with 17 bases sitting between them. CDR3 length: 15 residues.

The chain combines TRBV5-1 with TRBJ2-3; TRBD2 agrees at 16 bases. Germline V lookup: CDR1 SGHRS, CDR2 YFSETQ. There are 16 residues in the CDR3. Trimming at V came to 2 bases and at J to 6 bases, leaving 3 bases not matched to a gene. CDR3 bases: TGCGCCAGCAGCTTACCGGGACTAGCGGGGGGGGATACGCAGTATTTT. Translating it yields CASSLPGLAGGDTQYF.

The CDR3 DNA is TGTGCCAGCAGATTGACAGGGGGCCCCGAAGCTTTCTTT. It specifies CASRLTGGPEAFF. This chain connects TRBV27 to TRBJ1-1, with TRBD1 matching over 10 bases. The CDR3 has 13 amino acids. Per germline, CDR1 MNHEY and CDR2 SMNVEV (reference sequence). The V gene end was trimmed by 6 bases and the J gene end by 8 bases; junction bases not matched to a gene: 6.

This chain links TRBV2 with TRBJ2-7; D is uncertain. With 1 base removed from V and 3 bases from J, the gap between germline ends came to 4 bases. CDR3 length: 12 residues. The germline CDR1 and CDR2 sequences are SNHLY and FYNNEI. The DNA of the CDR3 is TGTGCCAGCAGTGAAGGTCTCTACGAGCAGTACTTC. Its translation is CASSEGLYEQYF.

CDR3 sequence reads: CASSLDSGRNTEAFF. CDR3 sequence (DNA): TGTGCCAGCAGCTTAGATTCGGGGAGGAACACTGAAGCTTTCTTT. The genes are TRBV11-2 and TRBJ1-1; D gene uncertain. The CDR3 length is 15 residues. The V end was cut by 0 bases, the J end by 1 base, with 9 bases between. Germline loops: CDR1 SGHAT, CDR2 FQNNGV.

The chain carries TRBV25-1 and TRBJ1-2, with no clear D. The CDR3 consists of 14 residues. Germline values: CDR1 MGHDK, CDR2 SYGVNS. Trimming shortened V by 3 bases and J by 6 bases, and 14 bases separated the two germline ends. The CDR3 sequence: CASSDSTLDNGYTF. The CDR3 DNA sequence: TGTGCCAGCAGTGATTCGACACTCGATAATGGCTACACCTTC.

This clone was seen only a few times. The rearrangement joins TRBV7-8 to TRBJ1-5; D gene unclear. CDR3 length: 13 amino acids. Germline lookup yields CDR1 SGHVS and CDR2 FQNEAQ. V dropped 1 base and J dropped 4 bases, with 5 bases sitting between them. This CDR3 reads CASSLGQNQPQHF. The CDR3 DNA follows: TGTGCCAGCAGCTTAGGGCAGAATCAGCCCCAGCATTTT. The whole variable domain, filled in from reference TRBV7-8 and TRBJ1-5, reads GAGVSQSPRYKVAKRGQDVALRCDPISGHVSLFWYQQALGQGPEFLTYFQNEAQLDKSGLPSDRFFAERPEGSVSTLKIQRTQQEDSAVYLCASSLGQNQPQHFGDGTRLSIL.

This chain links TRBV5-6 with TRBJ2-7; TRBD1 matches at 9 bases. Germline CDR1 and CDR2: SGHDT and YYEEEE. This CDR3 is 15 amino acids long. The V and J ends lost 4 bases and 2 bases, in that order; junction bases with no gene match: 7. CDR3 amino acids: CASSPWGQGTYEQYF. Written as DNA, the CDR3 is TGTGCCAGCAGCCCATGGGGACAGGGAACCTACGAGCAGTACTTC. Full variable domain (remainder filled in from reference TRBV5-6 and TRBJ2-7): DAGVTQSPTHLIKTRGQQVTLRCSPKSGHDTVSWYQQALGQGPQFIFQYYEEEERQRGNFPDRFSGHQFPNYSSELNVNALLLGDSALYLCASSPWGQGTYEQYFGPGTRLTVT.

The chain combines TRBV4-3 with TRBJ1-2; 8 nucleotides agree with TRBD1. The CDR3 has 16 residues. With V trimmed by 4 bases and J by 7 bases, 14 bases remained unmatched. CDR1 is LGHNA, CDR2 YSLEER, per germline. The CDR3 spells CASSLLTGELLSGYTF. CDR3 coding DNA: TGCGCCAGCAGCCTCTTGACAGGGGAACTGTTGAGTGGCTACACCTTC.

As DNA, the CDR3 is TGCGCCAGCAGTGATCACGGGACAGGGACCCGCGGGAATGAGCAGTTCTTC. The encoded protein is CASSDHGTGTRGNEQFF. The chain links TRBV10-2 to TRBJ2-1; TRBD1 aligns across 9 bases. Germline loops: CDR1 WSHSY, CDR2 SAAADI. Unmatched junction bases numbered 13, after V lost 3 bases and J lost 7 bases. The CDR3 length is 17 residues.

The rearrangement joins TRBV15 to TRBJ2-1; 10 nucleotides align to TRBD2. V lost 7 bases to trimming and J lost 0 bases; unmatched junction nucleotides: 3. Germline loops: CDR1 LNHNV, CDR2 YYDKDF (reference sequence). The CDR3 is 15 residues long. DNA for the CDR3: TGTGCCACCACAGCGGGGGGGAGCTCCTACAATGAGCAGTTCTTC. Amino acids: CATTAGGSSYNEQFF.

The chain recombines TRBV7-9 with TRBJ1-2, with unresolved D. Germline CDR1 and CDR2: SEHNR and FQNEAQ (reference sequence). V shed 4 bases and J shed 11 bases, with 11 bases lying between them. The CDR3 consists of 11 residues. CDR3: CASSSGSGYTF. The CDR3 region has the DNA TGTGCCAGCAGCTCGGGGAGCGGATACACCTTC.

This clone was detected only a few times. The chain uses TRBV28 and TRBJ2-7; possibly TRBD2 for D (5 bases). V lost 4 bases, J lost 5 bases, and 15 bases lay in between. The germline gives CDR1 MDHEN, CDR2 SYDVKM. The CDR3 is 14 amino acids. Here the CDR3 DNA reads TGTGCCAGCAGTTCAGCCTCCCCGGGGAACGAGCAGTACTTC. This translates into CASSSASPGNEQYF. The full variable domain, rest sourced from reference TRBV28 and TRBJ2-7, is DVKVTQSSRYLVKRTGEKVFLECVQDMDHENMFWYRQDPGLGLRLIYFSYDVKMKEKGDIPEGYSVSREKKERFSLILESASTNQTSMYLCASSSASPGNEQYFGPGTRLTVT.

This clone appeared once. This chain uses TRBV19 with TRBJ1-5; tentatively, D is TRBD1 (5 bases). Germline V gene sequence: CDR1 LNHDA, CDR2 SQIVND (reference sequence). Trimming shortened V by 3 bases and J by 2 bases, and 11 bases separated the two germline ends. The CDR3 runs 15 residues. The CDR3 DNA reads TGTGCCAGTAGTATCTCCAGGGATGGCAATCAGCCCCAGCATTTT. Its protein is CASSISRDGNQPQHF.

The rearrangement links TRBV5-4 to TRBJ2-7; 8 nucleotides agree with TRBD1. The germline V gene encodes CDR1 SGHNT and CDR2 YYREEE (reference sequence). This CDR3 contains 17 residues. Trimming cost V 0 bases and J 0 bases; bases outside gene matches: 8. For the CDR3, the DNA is TGTGCCAGCAGCTTGGCACAGGGGGTAGTGAGCTCCTACGAGCAGTACTTC. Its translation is CASSLAQGVVSSYEQYF.

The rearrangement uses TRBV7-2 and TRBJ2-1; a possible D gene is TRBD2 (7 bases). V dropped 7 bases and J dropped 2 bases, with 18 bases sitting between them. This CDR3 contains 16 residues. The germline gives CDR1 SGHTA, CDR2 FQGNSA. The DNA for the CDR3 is TGTGCCAGCACCCTAAGGGGGGGGGCTACCTACAATGAGCAGTTCTTC. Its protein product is CASTLRGGATYNEQFF.

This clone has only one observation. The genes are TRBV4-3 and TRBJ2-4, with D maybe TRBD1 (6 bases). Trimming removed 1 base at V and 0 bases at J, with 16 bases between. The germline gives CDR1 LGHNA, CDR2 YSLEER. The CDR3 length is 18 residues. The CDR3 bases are TGCGCCAGCAGCCAAGGAAGACTGGGACACCTAGCCAAAAACATTCAGTACTTC. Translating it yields CASSQGRLGHLAKNIQYF.

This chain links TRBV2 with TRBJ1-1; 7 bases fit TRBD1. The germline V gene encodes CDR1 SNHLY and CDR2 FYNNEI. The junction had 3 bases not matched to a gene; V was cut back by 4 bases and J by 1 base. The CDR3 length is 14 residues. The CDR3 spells CASSVGGRNTEAFF. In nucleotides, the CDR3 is TGTGCCAGCAGTGTAGGGGGCAGGAACACTGAAGCTTTCTTT.

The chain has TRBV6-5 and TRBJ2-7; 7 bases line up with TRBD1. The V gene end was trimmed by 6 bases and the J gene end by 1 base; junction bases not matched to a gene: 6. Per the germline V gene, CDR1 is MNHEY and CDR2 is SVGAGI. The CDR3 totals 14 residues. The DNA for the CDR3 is TGTGCCAGCAGACGCCGGACAGGTTCCTACGAGCAGTACTTC. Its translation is CASRRRTGSYEQYF.